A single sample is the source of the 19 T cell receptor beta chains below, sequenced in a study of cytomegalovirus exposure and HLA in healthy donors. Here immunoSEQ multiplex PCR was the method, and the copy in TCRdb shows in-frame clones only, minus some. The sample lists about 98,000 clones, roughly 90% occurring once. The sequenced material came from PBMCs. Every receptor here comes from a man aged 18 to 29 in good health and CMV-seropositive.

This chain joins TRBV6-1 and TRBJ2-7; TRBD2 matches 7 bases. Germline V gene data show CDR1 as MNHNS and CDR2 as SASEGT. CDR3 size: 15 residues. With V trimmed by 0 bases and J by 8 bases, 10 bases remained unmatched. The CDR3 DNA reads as TGTGCCAGCAGTGAAGCGGGGGAGGGCCACCTCCAGCAGTACTTC. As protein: CASSEAGEGHLQQYF.

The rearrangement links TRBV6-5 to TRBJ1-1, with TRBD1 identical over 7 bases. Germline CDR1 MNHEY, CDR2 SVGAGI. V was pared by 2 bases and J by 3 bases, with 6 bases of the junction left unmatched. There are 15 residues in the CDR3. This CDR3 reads CASSYMGQGDTEAFF. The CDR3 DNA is TGTGCCAGCAGTTACATGGGGCAGGGGGACACTGAAGCTTTCTTT.

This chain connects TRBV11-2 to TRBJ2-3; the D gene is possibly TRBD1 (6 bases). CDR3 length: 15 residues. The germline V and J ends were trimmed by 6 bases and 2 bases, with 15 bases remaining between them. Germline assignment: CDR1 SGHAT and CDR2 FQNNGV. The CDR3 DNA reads TGTGCCAGCAGGGCGTTACAGGGCTTCACAGATACGCAGTATTTT. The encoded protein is CASRALQGFTDTQYF.

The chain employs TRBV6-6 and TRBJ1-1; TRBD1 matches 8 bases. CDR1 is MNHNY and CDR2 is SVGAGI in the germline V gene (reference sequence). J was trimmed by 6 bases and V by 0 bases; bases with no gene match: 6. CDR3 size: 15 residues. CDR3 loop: CASSYSRGRSPEAFF. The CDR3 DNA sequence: TGTGCCAGCAGTTACTCCAGGGGGCGGTCGCCTGAAGCTTTCTTT.

CDR3 nucleotide sequence: TGTGCCAGTTTCACTAGAAGCTCCTACGAGCAGTACTTC. This translates into CASFTRSSYEQYF. This chain connects TRBV6-5 to TRBJ2-7; maybe TRBD2 (5 bases). V was trimmed by 9 bases and J by 0 bases, leaving 12 bases between them. The CDR3 totals 13 residues. Per the germline V gene, CDR1 is MNHEY and CDR2 is SVGAGI.

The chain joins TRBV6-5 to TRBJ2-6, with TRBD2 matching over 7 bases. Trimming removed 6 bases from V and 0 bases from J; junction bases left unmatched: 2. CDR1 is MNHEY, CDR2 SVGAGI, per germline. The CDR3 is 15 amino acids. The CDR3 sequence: CASRAGSSGANVLTF. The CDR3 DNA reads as TGTGCCAGCAGAGCGGGGAGCTCTGGGGCCAACGTCCTGACTTTC.

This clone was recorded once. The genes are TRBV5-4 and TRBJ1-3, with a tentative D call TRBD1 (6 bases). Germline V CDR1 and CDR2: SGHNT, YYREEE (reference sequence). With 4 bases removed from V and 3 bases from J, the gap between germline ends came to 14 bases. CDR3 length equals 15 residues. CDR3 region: CASSPTGTNGNTIYF. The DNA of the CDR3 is TGTGCCAGCAGCCCGACCGGGACAAATGGAAACACCATATATTTT.

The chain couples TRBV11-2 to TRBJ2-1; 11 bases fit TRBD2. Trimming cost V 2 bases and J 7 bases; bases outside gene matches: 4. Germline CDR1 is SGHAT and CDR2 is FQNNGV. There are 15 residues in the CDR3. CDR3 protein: CASSLSSGGVNEQFF. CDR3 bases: TGTGCCAGCAGCTTAAGTAGCGGGGGGGTAAATGAGCAGTTCTTC.

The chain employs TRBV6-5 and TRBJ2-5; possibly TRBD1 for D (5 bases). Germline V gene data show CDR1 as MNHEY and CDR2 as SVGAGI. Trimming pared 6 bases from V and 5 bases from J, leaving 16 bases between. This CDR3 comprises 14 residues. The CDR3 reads CASRPTGSPETQYF. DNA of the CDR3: TGTGCCAGCAGACCAACAGGAAGTCCGGAGACCCAGTACTTC.

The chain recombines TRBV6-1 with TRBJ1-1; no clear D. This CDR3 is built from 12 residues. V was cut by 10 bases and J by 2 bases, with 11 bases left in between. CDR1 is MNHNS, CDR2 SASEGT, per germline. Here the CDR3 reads CATRLVNTEAFF. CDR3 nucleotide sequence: TGTGCCACCCGGTTAGTCAACACTGAAGCTTTCTTT.

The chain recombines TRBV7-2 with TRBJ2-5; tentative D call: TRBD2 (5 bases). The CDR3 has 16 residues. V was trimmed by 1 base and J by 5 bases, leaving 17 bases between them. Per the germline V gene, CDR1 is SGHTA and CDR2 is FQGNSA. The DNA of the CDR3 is TGTGCCAGCAGCTTAGAGCCAAACACGGGCGGGGAGACCCAGTACTTC. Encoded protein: CASSLEPNTGGETQYF.

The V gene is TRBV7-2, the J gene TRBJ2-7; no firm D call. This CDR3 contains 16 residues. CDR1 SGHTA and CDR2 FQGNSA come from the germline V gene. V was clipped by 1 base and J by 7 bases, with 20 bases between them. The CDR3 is CASSLESGVGIGEQYF. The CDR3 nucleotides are TGTGCCAGCAGCTTAGAGTCAGGTGTTGGCATAGGTGAGCAGTACTTC.

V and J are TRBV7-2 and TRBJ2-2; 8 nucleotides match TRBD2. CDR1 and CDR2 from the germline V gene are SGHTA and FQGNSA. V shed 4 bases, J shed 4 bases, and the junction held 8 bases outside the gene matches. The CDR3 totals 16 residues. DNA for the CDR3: TGTGCCAGCAGCTCCGGGGCTAGCGGGTCCACCGGGGAGCTGTTTTTT. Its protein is CASSSGASGSTGELFF.

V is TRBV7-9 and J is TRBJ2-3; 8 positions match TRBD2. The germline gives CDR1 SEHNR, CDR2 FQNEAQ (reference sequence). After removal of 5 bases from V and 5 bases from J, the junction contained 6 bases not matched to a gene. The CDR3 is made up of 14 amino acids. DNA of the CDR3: TGTGCCAGCAGCCCAACGGGAGGGCAAGATACGCAGTATTTT. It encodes CASSPTGGQDTQYF.

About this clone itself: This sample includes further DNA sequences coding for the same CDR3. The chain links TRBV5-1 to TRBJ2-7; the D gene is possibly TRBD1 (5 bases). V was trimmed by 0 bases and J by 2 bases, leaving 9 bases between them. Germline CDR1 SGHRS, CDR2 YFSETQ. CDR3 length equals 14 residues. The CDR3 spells CASSLGQGAYEQYF. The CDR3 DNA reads TGCGCCAGCAGCTTGGGGCAGGGCGCCTACGAGCAGTACTTC.

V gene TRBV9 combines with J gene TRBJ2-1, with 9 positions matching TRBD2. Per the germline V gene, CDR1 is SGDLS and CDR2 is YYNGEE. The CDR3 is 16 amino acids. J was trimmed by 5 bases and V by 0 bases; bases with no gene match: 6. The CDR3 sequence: CASSVVGSGGNNEQFF. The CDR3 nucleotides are TGTGCCAGCAGCGTAGTGGGTAGCGGGGGTAACAATGAGCAGTTCTTC.

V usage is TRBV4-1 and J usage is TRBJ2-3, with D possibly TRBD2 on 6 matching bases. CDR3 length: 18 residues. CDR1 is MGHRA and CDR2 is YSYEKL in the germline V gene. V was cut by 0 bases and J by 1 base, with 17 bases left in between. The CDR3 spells CASSQDRAAGTRTDTQYF. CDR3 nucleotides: TGCGCCAGCAGCCAAGATAGGGCAGCGGGTACCCGCACAGATACGCAGTATTTT.

CDR3 DNA sequence: TGCGCCAGCAGCTTGGGGTCAGGGAGCACAGATACGCAGTATTTT. Its protein product is CASSLGSGSTDTQYF. The rearrangement links TRBV5-1 to TRBJ2-3, with a tentative D call TRBD1 (5 bases). Germline CDR1 is SGHRS and CDR2 is YFSETQ. The CDR3 is made up of 15 amino acids. Between the trimmed V and J ends, which lost 0 bases and 0 bases, there was a span of 8 bases.

The DNA for the CDR3 is TGCAGCGCCCAGGGTCTGAACACTGAAGCTTTCTTT. Translating it yields CSAQGLNTEAFF. The J gene is TRBJ1-1, the V gene TRBV29-1; tentatively, D is TRBD1 (5 bases). The germline V gene has CDR1 SQVTM and CDR2 ANQGSEA. The CDR3 loop spans 12 amino acids. V was shortened by 7 bases and J by 0 bases, with 9 bases between the two germline ends.